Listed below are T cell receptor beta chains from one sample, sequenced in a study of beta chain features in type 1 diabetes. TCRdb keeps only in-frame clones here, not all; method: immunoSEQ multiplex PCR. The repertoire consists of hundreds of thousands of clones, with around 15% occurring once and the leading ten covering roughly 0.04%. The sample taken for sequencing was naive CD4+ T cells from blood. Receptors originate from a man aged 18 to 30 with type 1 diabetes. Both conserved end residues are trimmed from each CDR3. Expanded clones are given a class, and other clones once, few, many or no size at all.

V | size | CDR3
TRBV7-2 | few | ASSLESRGSYEQY
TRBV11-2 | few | ASSVGSSGNTIY
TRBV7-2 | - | ASSFLHQETQY
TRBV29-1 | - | SVEKPRQGWTYNEQF
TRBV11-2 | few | ASSLPWAEAF
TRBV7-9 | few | ASSLWEYTEAF
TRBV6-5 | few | ASSYRGHNEKLF
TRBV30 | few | AWSKGLLQAYTEAF
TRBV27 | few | ASSSIAGEPDTQY
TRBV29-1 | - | SGRTGGKETQY
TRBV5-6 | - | ASSLGTSTDTQY
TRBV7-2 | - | ASSLGSLVGGDTQY
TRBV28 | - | ASSPVGDSSYNEQF
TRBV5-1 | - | ASSLMTGEETQY
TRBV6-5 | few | ASSYGISQETQY
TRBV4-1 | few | ASSQVRDRDRGSYGYT
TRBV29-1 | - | SVEWEGATSYNEQF
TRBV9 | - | ASSVYAGGSTGELF
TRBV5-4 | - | ASSGGGGTNEQF
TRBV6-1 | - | ASSERGTGEPHEQF